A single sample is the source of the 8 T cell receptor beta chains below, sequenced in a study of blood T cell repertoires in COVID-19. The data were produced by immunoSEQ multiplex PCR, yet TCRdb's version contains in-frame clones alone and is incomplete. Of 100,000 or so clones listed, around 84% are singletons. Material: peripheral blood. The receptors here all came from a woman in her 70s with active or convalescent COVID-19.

The CDR3 DNA follows: TGTGCCAGCAGTCCGGACAGGACTCAGCCCCAGCATTTT. This encodes CASSPDRTQPQHF. The chain links TRBV12-3 or TRBV12-4 to TRBJ1-5; 7 bases line up with TRBD1. Germline trimming cut 5 bases from V and 6 bases from J; bases unmatched to any gene: 4. This CDR3 region has 13 residues.

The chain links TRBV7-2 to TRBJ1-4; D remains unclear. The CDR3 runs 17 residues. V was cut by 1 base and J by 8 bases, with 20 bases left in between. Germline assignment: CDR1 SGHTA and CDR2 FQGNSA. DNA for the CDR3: TGTGCCAGCAGCTTAGTTTCTAGGGCAGGCCGAGGGGAAAAACTGTTTTTT. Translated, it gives CASSLVSRAGRGEKLFF.

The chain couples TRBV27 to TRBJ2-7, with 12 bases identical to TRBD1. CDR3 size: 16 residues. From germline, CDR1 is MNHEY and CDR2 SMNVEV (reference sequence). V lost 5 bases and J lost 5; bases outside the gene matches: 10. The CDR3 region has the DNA TGTGCCAGCAGTCTTCCCCCGGGACAGGGGGCACACGAGCAGTACTTC. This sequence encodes CASSLPPGQGAHEQYF.

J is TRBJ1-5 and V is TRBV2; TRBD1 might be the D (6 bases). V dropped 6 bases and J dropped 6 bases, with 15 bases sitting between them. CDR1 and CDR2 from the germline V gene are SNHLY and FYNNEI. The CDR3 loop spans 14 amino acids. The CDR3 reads CASRQGDPGQPQHF. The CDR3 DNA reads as TGTGCCAGCAGACAGGGAGATCCAGGTCAGCCCCAGCATTTT.

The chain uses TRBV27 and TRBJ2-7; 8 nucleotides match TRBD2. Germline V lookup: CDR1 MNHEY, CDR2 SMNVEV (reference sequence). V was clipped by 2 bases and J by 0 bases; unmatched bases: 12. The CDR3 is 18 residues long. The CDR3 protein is CASSLRGLSGSGSYEQYF. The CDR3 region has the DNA TGTGCCAGCAGTTTAAGGGGACTGAGCGGGAGTGGCTCCTACGAGCAGTACTTC.

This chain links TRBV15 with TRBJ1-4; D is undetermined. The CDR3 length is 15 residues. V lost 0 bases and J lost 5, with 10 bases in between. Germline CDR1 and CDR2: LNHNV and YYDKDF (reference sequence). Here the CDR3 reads CATSRDTAGNEKLFF. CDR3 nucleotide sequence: TGTGCCACCAGCAGAGATACGGCGGGAAATGAAAAACTGTTTTTT.

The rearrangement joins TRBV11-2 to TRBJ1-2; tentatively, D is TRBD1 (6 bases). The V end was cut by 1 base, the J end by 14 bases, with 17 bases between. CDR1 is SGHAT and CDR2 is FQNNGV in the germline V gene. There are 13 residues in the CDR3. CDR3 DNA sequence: TGTGCCAGCAGCTTAGTGGGAACAGGGTTGGAAACCTTC. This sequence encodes CASSLVGTGLETF.

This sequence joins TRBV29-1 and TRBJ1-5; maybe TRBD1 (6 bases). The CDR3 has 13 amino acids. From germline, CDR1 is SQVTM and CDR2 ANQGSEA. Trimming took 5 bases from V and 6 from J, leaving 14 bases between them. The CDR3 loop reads CSVSTGNSQPQHF. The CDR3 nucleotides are TGCAGCGTTTCTACAGGGAACAGTCAGCCCCAGCATTTT.